The next 8 T cell receptor beta chains were all read from a single sample in a study of blood T cell repertoires in COVID-19. Assay used: immunoSEQ multiplex PCR; TCRdb lists only in-frame clones, some missing. The repertoire includes about 150,000 clones, 75% to 80% of them detected once, and roughly 1.5% sits in the top ten. Sequenced: peripheral blood. These receptors originate from a man older than 75 with acute or convalescent COVID-19.

The chain couples TRBV3-1 (or the pseudogene TRBV3-2) to TRBJ1-5, with D tentatively TRBD1 (6 bases). V dropped 3 bases and J dropped 6 bases, with 15 bases sitting between them. Germline V gives CDR1 LGHDT, CDR2 YNNKEL (reference sequence). The length of the CDR3 is 15 residues. The CDR3 nucleotides are TGTGCCAGCAGCCAGGACGAAGGACAGTCTCAGCCCCAGCATTTT. This codes for CASSQDEGQSQPQHF.

The V gene is TRBV7-9, the J gene TRBJ1-2; 7 nucleotides align to TRBD1. The CDR3 is made up of 18 amino acids. Unmatched junction bases numbered 16, after V lost 2 bases and J lost 4 bases. The germline gives CDR1 SEHNR, CDR2 FQNEAQ (reference sequence). CDR3 sequence: CASSLQGGTTGPLYGYTF. CDR3 nucleotides: TGTGCCAGCAGCTTACAGGGAGGAACGACAGGGCCTCTCTATGGCTACACCTTC.

The rearrangement joins TRBV6-6 to TRBJ2-1; no definite D call. The CDR3 loop spans 14 amino acids. V was trimmed by 6 bases and J by 6 bases, leaving 15 bases between them. Germline-derived CDR1 and CDR2 are MNHNY and SVGAGI (reference sequence). In DNA form, the CDR3 reads TGTGCCAGCAGATCCCCAGTGGTCGCCAATGAGCAGTTCTTC. Its translation is CASRSPVVANEQFF.

The chain uses TRBV6-6 and TRBJ2-6, with 12 bases lining up with TRBD1. The CDR3 is 20 residues long. V lost 5 bases and J lost 4; bases outside the gene matches: 15. Germline CDR1 and CDR2: MNHNY and SVGAGI (reference sequence). The CDR3 sequence is CASSPRDRGLQGIGANVLTF. In DNA, the CDR3 is TGTGCCAGCAGTCCCCGGGACAGGGGGCTCCAGGGAATAGGGGCCAACGTCCTGACTTTC.

The J gene is TRBJ2-5, the V gene TRBV11-3; 9 bases line up with TRBD2. The CDR3 totals 16 residues. CDR1 and CDR2 from the germline V gene are SGHNT and YENEEA. With V trimmed by 5 bases and J by 1 base, 8 bases remained unmatched. This CDR3 reads CASSSRLGLAQETQYF. For the CDR3, the DNA is TGTGCCAGCAGCAGCCGTCTGGGACTAGCCCAAGAGACCCAGTACTTC.

This clone has a handful of counts. The chain links TRBV2 to TRBJ1-1; D might be TRBD1 (5 bases). Germline V gene data show CDR1 as SNHLY and CDR2 as FYNNEI. The V gene lost 3 bases and the J gene lost 5 bases, with 13 bases spanning the gap. The CDR3 length is 14 residues. The CDR3 loop reads CASSDSGRGTEAFF. For the CDR3, the DNA is TGTGCCAGCAGTGACTCGGGGCGGGGTACTGAAGCTTTCTTT.

The genes are TRBV21-1 and TRBJ1-6. TRBV21-1 is a pseudogene locus. This CDR3 is built from 13 residues. CDR3 sequence reads: CATYSRSSSPLHF. CDR3 nucleotide sequence: TGTGCCACCTACTCCCGTAGCAGTTCACCCCTCCACTTT.

The V gene is TRBV6-5, the J gene TRBJ1-1; the D is unclear. Germline lookup yields CDR1 MNHEY and CDR2 SVGAGI. Deletions cut 0 bases from V and 5 bases from J, with 4 bases between. The CDR3 is 12 amino acids. Here the CDR3 DNA reads TGTGCCAGCAGTTACTCGAGTACTGAAGCTTTCTTT. Amino acids: CASSYSSTEAFF.